The present TCR beta chain was sequenced within a study of identical twins (dated by TCRdb to about 2016). Context from the whole study: To test whether fetal clonotypes persist, this study deep-sequenced TCR alpha and beta repertoires from monozygotic twins, from unrelated adults of various ages, and from cord blood. Replicate twin experiments were performed at different times using different library preparation protocols to rule out contamination.

Here is what the overall study found, with its caveats: Abundant cord blood beta clonotypes carried fewer insertions; young adult naive repertoires showed a weaker similar trend, while memory repertoires showed none. In beta out-of-frame sequences, excess twin sharing was weaker, because having fewer shared sequences lowered the signal-to-noise ratio. In monozygotic twins, out-of-frame TCR alpha sharing was systematically underestimated by recombination models, although the models agreed with sharing between unrelated individuals. Zero-insertion analyses could be partly confounded by invariant T cells such as MAIT and iNKT, although diverse VJ usage argued against such confounding for most clonotypes. Compared with coincidental sharing between unrelated individuals, out-of-frame TCR alpha sequences shared between twins had an excess of sequences with low generation probability. Conclusions relied on cross-sectional statistical analysis, since the same donors could not be followed over many years.

This clonotype has a count of ten or more. Its cognate antigen has yet to be identified. One base away there is no much larger clone; base qualities are not given. According to the germline V gene, CDR1 reads SGHAT and CDR2 reads FQNNGV. Trimming takes 0 bases from V and 5 bases from J, and the germline ends sit 17 bases apart. The CDR3 sequence holds 17 residues, the cysteine and phenylalanine included. The DNA shown is the 51-base CDR3, in frame from base 1. Only healthy Caucasian donors were included. Three unrelated non-twin adults were additionally sequenced: a male aged 18 to 30, a male aged 50 to 60 and a female aged 50 to 60. Miltenyi CD45RO+ enrichment and human naive T-cell isolation kits were used to isolate memory (CD45RO+) and naive T cells from PBMC. The library was prepared using 5' RACE. Sequencing relied on an Illumina HiSeq 2000. Template switching introduced a universal primer binding site; the final cDNA contained a unique molecular identifier, enabling accurate counting of TCR cDNA molecules. First-strand cDNA for TCR alpha and beta chains was synthesized from specific primers in the conserved constant-segment region. To control for contamination, every cDNA library carried two barcodes: a SMART-Mk sample barcode plus Illumina barcodes. Two successive PCR steps introduced TruSeq adapter sequences along with Illumina sample barcodes. The Illumina HiSeq platform was used with custom primers to sequence TCR alpha and beta cDNA libraries. As for the original processing: Unique molecular identifiers were extracted from raw reads with MiGEC, and CDR3 positions were determined with MiXCR. Recombination models were inferred per individual with the repgenHMM and IGoR tools using an EM algorithm. The analysis of shared clonotypes was done with the tcR package in R, with sharing normalized by the product of cloneset sizes. To study raw recombination without the effects of thymic and clonal selection, out-of-frame nonproductive sequences were analyzed. TCRdb handled the public reads itself, with Q25 trimming in fastp and clone calling in MiXCR, and kept productive beta chains. Each entry merges the rows of one CDR3 protein and shows their most common DNA and genes. What appears here as the V and J calls and clone size reflects TCRdb's work, not the paper's. This sample gives 640,000 or so distinct CDR3 sequences in total; over 5% of them show up just once. Roughly 1.8% of the sample is taken by the ten largest.

The sequence was obtained from a man younger than 35 in good health. In this chain, TRBV11-2 is recombined with TRBJ2-1; the D gene cannot be resolved beyond TRBD1 or TRBD2, each matching 5 bases. The sequencing sample was made of naive T cells sorted from blood. The sample's cell subset or site label, in plain terms: cells isolated with a human naive T-cell isolation kit. The DNA sequence follows: TGTGCCAGCAGCTTAGACAGAGGGGCAGGAGGACACAATGAGCAGTTCTTC. Its protein product is CASSLDRGAGGHNEQFF.